The rows below give T cell receptor beta chains drawn from one sample of a study of shared clonotypes between healthy human individuals. Clones were read by immunoSEQ multiplex PCR, and TCRdb kept only the in-frame ones, dropping some. The table includes more than 200,000 clones, approximately 65% detected once. The sequencing input was memory CD4+ T cells sorted from blood. These TCRs come from a man younger than 40 in good health. Each CDR3 is given with its conserved first and last residue. Some rows mark clone size as missing; the rest say once, few, many or name a class of expanded clone.

CDR3: CASSRRTSGSSGANVLTF
length: 18
J: TRBJ2-6
size: -
V: TRBV2

CDR3: CASSETRLRTGELFF
length: 15
J: TRBJ2-2
size: -
V: TRBV27

CDR3: CSVDRTENTQYF
length: 12
J: TRBJ2-3
size: -
V: TRBV29-1

CDR3: CASTPLGKDTQYF
length: 13
J: TRBJ2-3
size: -
V: TRBV5-1

CDR3: CASSPSGTNTGELFF
length: 15
J: TRBJ2-2
size: -
V: TRBV18

CDR3: CSVEDRVGASKAFF
length: 14
J: TRBJ1-1
size: -
V: TRBV29-1

CDR3: CASSAQRNTEAFF
length: 13
J: TRBJ1-1
size: -
V: TRBV10-1

CDR3: CASSFSDSSNEQFF
length: 14
J: TRBJ2-1
size: -
V: TRBV7-2

CDR3: CATGLAGVGGTLEQYF
length: 16
J: TRBJ2-7
size: few
V: TRBV5-8

CDR3: CASSPIGTVTEAFF
length: 14
J: TRBJ1-1
size: few
V: TRBV28

CDR3: CASSSLGGLFF
length: 11
J: TRBJ1-4
size: -
V: TRBV11-2

CDR3: CATSWGSYNEQFF
length: 13
J: TRBJ2-1
size: -
V: TRBV19

CDR3: CASTSQGLRGEKLFF
length: 15
J: TRBJ1-4
size: -
V: TRBV28

CDR3: CASSEQSPEQYF
length: 12
J: TRBJ2-7
size: few
V: TRBV18

CDR3: CASRQYTGELFF
length: 12
J: TRBJ2-2
size: -
V: TRBV28

CDR3: CASSRQQLEGYTF
length: 13
J: TRBJ1-2
size: -
V: TRBV18

CDR3: CASAKQGYGYTF
length: 12
J: TRBJ1-2
size: many
V: TRBV27

CDR3: CASTRGQYEKLFF
length: 13
J: TRBJ1-4
size: -
V: TRBV28

CDR3: CASSRGPTIRETQYF
length: 15
J: TRBJ2-5
size: -
V: TRBV6-5

CDR3: CAIRGEAGELFF
length: 12
J: TRBJ2-2
size: -
V: TRBV10-3

CDR3: CSVRGRVEYNEQFF
length: 14
J: TRBJ2-1
size: -
V: TRBV29-1

CDR3: CASSEGGQRTYEQYF
length: 15
J: TRBJ2-7
size: -
V: TRBV6-1

CDR3: CASSLRTGELFF
length: 12
J: TRBJ2-2
size: -
V: TRBV27

CDR3: CASSATGTGITDTQYF
length: 16
J: TRBJ2-3
size: -
V: TRBV6-1

CDR3: CATSKFSGSNEQFF
length: 14
J: TRBJ2-1
size: -
V: TRBV15

CDR3: CASSLRSEQSYTDTQYF
length: 17
J: TRBJ2-3
size: -
V: TRBV7-4

CDR3: CASSLISYEQYF
length: 12
J: TRBJ2-7
size: -
V: TRBV6-5

CDR3: CASSLDTALSGNTIYF
length: 16
J: TRBJ1-3
size: -
V: TRBV5-1

CDR3: CASSGGPNTEAFF
length: 13
J: TRBJ1-1
size: -
V: TRBV2

CDR3: CSVRADPTGGPDTQYF
length: 16
J: TRBJ2-3
size: few
V: TRBV29-1

CDR3: CASNPQQGLSYGYTF
length: 15
J: TRBJ1-2
size: -
V: TRBV2

CDR3: CASSYSIHQETQYF
length: 14
J: TRBJ2-5
size: -
V: TRBV2

CDR3: CASSLGVGYTF
length: 11
J: TRBJ1-2
size: many
V: TRBV2

CDR3: CSVGGLAGGTTDTQYF
length: 16
J: TRBJ2-3
size: -
V: TRBV29-1

CDR3: CASSDSDNPYEQYF
length: 14
J: TRBJ2-7
size: -
V: TRBV6-4

CDR3: CASSTTGTVFNEQFF
length: 15
J: TRBJ2-1
size: -
V: TRBV28

CDR3: CASSLDTHLQYF
length: 12
J: TRBJ2-7
size: -
V: TRBV11-2